Listed below are T cell receptor beta chains from one sample, sequenced in a study of blood T cell repertoires in COVID-19. The table came from immunoSEQ multiplex PCR; TCRdb's copy has only in-frame clones and leaves some out. The sample consists of about 180,000 clones, roughly 90% of them appearing once. Sequencing was done on a sample of peripheral blood. The source of these receptors is a man aged 50 to 60 with acute or convalescent COVID-19. The CDR3 runs from the conserved cysteine through the conserved F or W. A D gene is named only where the DNA matches it firmly. The size of a clone is reported for some rows only, either as once, few or many, or as a class for expanded clones.

clone size: -; V gene: TRBV30; J gene: TRBJ1-6; D gene: -; CDR3 protein: CAWSVGGAGNSPLHF; CDR3 DNA: TGTGCCTGGAGTGTTGGAGGGGCAGGGAATTCACCCCTCCACTTT
clone size: -; V gene: TRBV2; J gene: TRBJ2-2; D gene: -; CDR3 protein: CASTGQNTGELFF; CDR3 DNA: TGTGCCAGCACCGGACAGAACACCGGGGAGCTGTTTTTT
clone size: -; V gene: TRBV29-1; J gene: TRBJ1-2; D gene: -; CDR3 protein: CSVGIPQGTYGYTF; CDR3 DNA: TGCAGCGTTGGTATCCCGCAGGGTACCTATGGCTACACCTTC
clone size: -; V gene: TRBV18; J gene: TRBJ2-1; D gene: -; CDR3 protein: CASSPVLSNNEQFF; CDR3 DNA: TGTGCCAGCTCACCAGTCCTCAGTAACAATGAGCAGTTCTTC
clone size: -; V gene: TRBV30; J gene: TRBJ1-1; D gene: -; CDR3 protein: CAWRPRAYRVNTEAFF; CDR3 DNA: TGTGCCTGGAGACCGAGGGCGTACCGCGTGAACACTGAAGCTTTCTTT
clone size: -; V gene: TRBV27; J gene: TRBJ2-7; D gene: TRBD2; CDR3 protein: CASSFSSGSYEQYF; CDR3 DNA: TGTGCCAGCAGTTTCTCTAGCGGGAGTTACGAGCAGTACTTC
clone size: once; V gene: TRBV27; J gene: TRBJ2-1; D gene: -; CDR3 protein: CASSLGRGDEQFF; CDR3 DNA: TGTGCCAGCAGTCTGGGTCGGGGTGATGAGCAGTTCTTC
clone size: -; V gene: TRBV20-1; J gene: TRBJ1-2; D gene: -; CDR3 protein: CSPPDGYTF; CDR3 DNA: TGCAGTCCTCCGGATGGCTACACCTTC
clone size: once; V gene: TRBV5-1; J gene: TRBJ1-5; D gene: TRBD1; CDR3 protein: CASREGQGAWQPQHF; CDR3 DNA: TGCGCCAGCAGGGAGGGCCAGGGGGCCTGGCAGCCCCAGCATTTT
clone size: -; V gene: TRBV18; J gene: TRBJ1-2; D gene: -; CDR3 protein: CASSPQTDYYGYTF; CDR3 DNA: TGTGCCAGCTCACCCCAGACAGACTACTATGGCTACACCTTC
clone size: -; V gene: TRBV28; J gene: TRBJ2-7; D gene: TRBD2; CDR3 protein: CASRILAGGLYEQYF; CDR3 DNA: TGTGCCAGCAGGATACTAGCGGGAGGGCTCTACGAGCAGTACTTC
clone size: -; V gene: TRBV2; J gene: TRBJ1-4; D gene: TRBD1; CDR3 protein: CASSTPTGGYEKLFF; CDR3 DNA: TGTGCCAGCAGTACCCCAACAGGGGGGTATGAAAAACTGTTTTTT
clone size: once; V gene: TRBV29-1; J gene: TRBJ2-2; D gene: -; CDR3 protein: CSVRGIDTGELFF; CDR3 DNA: TGCAGCGTTCGGGGGATCGACACCGGGGAGCTGTTTTTT
clone size: -; V gene: TRBV28; J gene: TRBJ1-2; D gene: TRBD1; CDR3 protein: CASSYSDRVSGYTF; CDR3 DNA: TGTGCCAGCAGTTATTCCGACAGGGTGTCTGGCTACACCTTC
clone size: -; V gene: TRBV18; J gene: TRBJ1-4; D gene: TRBD1; CDR3 protein: CASSTGTGGTTNEKLFF; CDR3 DNA: TGTGCCAGCTCAACCGGGACAGGGGGGACAACTAATGAAAAACTGTTTTTT
clone size: -; V gene: TRBV5-1; J gene: TRBJ2-2; D gene: TRBD2; CDR3 protein: CASSGGLAGFAGELFF; CDR3 DNA: TGCGCCAGCAGCGGGGGACTAGCGGGGTTCGCCGGGGAGCTGTTTTTT
clone size: -; V gene: TRBV9; J gene: TRBJ2-7; D gene: -; CDR3 protein: CASSPPRGRYEQYF; CDR3 DNA: TGTGCCAGCAGCCCCCCGCGGGGGCGGTACGAGCAGTACTTC
clone size: -; V gene: TRBV5-4; J gene: TRBJ2-2; D gene: TRBD2; CDR3 protein: CASSPWASGKVGELFF; CDR3 DNA: TGTGCCAGCAGCCCCTGGGCTAGCGGGAAGGTCGGGGAGCTGTTTTTT